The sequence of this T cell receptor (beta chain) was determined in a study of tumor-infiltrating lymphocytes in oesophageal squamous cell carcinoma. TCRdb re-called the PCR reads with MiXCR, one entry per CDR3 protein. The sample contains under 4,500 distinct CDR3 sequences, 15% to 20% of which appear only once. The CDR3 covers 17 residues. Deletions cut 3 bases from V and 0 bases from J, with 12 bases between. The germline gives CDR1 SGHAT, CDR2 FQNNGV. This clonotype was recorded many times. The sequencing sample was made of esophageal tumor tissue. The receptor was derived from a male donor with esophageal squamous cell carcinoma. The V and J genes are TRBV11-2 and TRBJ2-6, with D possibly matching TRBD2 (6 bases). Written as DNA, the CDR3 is TGTGCCAGCAGCTTGGGACTTGCGAGCTCTGGGGCCAACGTCCTGACTTTC. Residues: CASSLGLASSGANVLTF.